One and the same sample provided the 9 T cell receptor beta chains below, sequenced in a study of blood T cell repertoires in COVID-19. Using immunoSEQ multiplex PCR, the repertoire was profiled, and TCRdb retains in-frame clones only, with some absent. The repertoire includes 250,000 to 350,000 clones, approximately 89% of them detected once, and approximately 7.8% sits in the top ten. The sequenced sample consisted of peripheral blood. These receptor sequences come from a woman aged 50 to 65 who had recovered from COVID-19.

V is TRBV29-1 and J is TRBJ2-7; 15 bases line up with TRBD2. J lost 4 bases, V lost 6 bases, and 7 bases had no gene match. The CDR3 spans 15 residues. Per germline, CDR1 SQVTM and CDR2 ANQGSEA. In nucleotides, the CDR3 is TGCAGCGTCCGAGGACTAGCGGGAGGGAATTACGAGCAGTACTTC. Translated: CSVRGLAGGNYEQYF.

This chain links TRBV11-2 with TRBJ2-5, with TRBD2 matching over 8 bases. This CDR3 region has 13 residues. Germline CDR1 SGHAT, CDR2 FQNNGV. V gave up 5 bases and J gave up 4 bases; unmatched junction bases: 3. The CDR3: CASSREGGETQYF. CDR3 DNA: TGTGCCAGCAGCCGGGAGGGGGGAGAGACCCAGTACTTC.

V gene TRBV2 combines with J gene TRBJ2-4; TRBD1 matches 7 bases. This CDR3 has 14 amino acids. V lost 2 bases to trimming and J lost 10 bases; unmatched junction nucleotides: 8. Germline CDR1 is SNHLY and CDR2 is FYNNEI. The chain's CDR3 is CASSELGDREIQYF. CDR3 in DNA: TGTGCCAGCAGTGAACTAGGGGACAGAGAAATTCAGTACTTC.

In this sample, this clone turned up a few times. The rearrangement links TRBV7-9 to TRBJ2-7; TRBD1 is a possible D gene (5 bases). V was clipped by 2 bases and J by 2 bases, with 7 bases between them. Germline values: CDR1 SEHNR, CDR2 FQNEAQ (reference sequence). The CDR3 is made up of 13 amino acids. The CDR3 spells CASSLPGTYEQYF. Here the CDR3 DNA reads TGTGCCAGCAGCTTACCAGGGACCTACGAGCAGTACTTC.

The rearrangement joins TRBV2 to TRBJ1-1, with 8 bases identical to TRBD1. There are 15 residues in the CDR3. V dropped 7 bases and J dropped 4; count of bases not matched to a gene: 11. Germline values: CDR1 SNHLY, CDR2 FYNNEI. The CDR3 DNA sequence: TGTGCCAGCACCTCGACAGGGGTTGTATTCACTGAAGCTTTCTTT. The encoded protein is CASTSTGVVFTEAFF.

This chain links TRBV11-2 with TRBJ2-7; tentatively, D is TRBD1 (5 bases). V lost 2 bases to trimming and J lost 0 bases, with 11 bases between them. CDR1 and CDR2 (germline): SGHAT, FQNNGV. The CDR3 is 15 amino acids. CDR3 DNA sequence: TGTGCCAGCAGCTTATCAGGGCATAGCTCCTACGAGCAGTACTTC. Its translation is CASSLSGHSSYEQYF.

The chain couples TRBV6-4 to TRBJ2-6, with D perhaps TRBD1 (5 bases). The CDR3 runs to 14 residues. From germline, CDR1 is MRHNA and CDR2 SNTAGT. With 2 bases removed from V and 4 bases from J, the gap between germline ends came to 6 bases. In DNA, the CDR3 is TGTGCCAGCAGTGACGGGGCGGGGGCCAACGTCCTGACTTTC. It is translated as CASSDGAGANVLTF.

This clone was seen a single time. The V and J genes are TRBV28 and TRBJ2-2, with 10 nucleotides matching TRBD2. The CDR3 has 19 residues. The junction had 10 bases not matched to a gene; V was cut back by 3 bases and J by 0 bases. The germline V gene encodes CDR1 MDHEN and CDR2 SYDVKM. The chain's CDR3 is CASSFLGLAVLPNTGELFF. The CDR3 DNA sequence: TGTGCCAGCAGTTTCCTTGGACTAGCGGTCTTGCCGAACACCGGGGAGCTGTTTTTT.

This clone appeared a single time. The chain recombines TRBV2 with TRBJ1-2, with TRBD1 identical over 7 bases. CDR1 SNHLY and CDR2 FYNNEI come from the germline V gene. The CDR3 has 13 amino acids. V was pared by 6 bases and J by 6 bases, with 7 bases of the junction left unmatched. The CDR3, as DNA: TGTGCCAGCAGAGGGGACAGACTTAATGGCTACACCTTC. It yields the protein CASRGDRLNGYTF.